The 21 T cell receptor beta chains presented below share a single source sample, sequenced in a study of shared clonotypes between healthy human individuals. Method: immunoSEQ multiplex PCR; TCRdb's copy keeps in-frame clones and lacks some. The repertoire consists of 490,000 or so clones, with 76% occurring once and the leading ten covering 10% to 15%. What was sequenced was PBMCs. Every receptor here comes from a woman between 40 and 55 years old in good health. Some clones in this sample may be carry-over from other donors' samples.

V usage is TRBV6-1 and J usage is TRBJ2-5; tentatively, D is TRBD1 (6 bases). Germline V gene lookup returns CDR1 MNHNS and CDR2 SASEGT. The CDR3 contains 13 residues. The germline V and J ends were trimmed by 7 bases and 2 bases, with 11 bases remaining between them. The CDR3 region has the DNA TGTGCCAGCACCCGACAGGTACAAGAGACCCAGTACTTC. Protein: CASTRQVQETQYF.

The chain is built from TRBV10-3 and TRBJ2-1; D may be TRBD2 (5 bases). The CDR3 extends over 14 amino acids. V lost 4 bases, J lost 3 bases, and 10 bases lay in between. CDR1 and CDR2 from the germline V gene are ENHRY and SYGVKD. CDR3 region: CAISGTLVYNEQFF. The CDR3 DNA sequence: TGTGCCATCAGTGGGACTTTAGTCTACAATGAGCAGTTCTTC.

The J gene is TRBJ2-2, the V gene TRBV29-1, with 7 bases matching TRBD1. CDR1 and CDR2 from the germline V gene are SQVTM and ANQGSEA. CDR3 length: 14 residues. The J segment lost 4 bases and the V segment lost 4 bases, leaving 6 bases of the junction unmatched. The CDR3 region has the DNA TGCAGCGTTGCTCGACAGGGAAGCACCGGGGAGCTGTTTTTT. Translating it yields CSVARQGSTGELFF.

CDR3 region: CASSFSGGSDTQYF. The CDR3 DNA follows: TGTGCCAGCAGTTTTTCGGGAGGGTCAGATACGCAGTATTTT. This sequence joins TRBV28 and TRBJ2-3; 8 nucleotides line up with TRBD2. The V gene's germline CDR1 is MDHEN and CDR2 SYDVKM. CDR3 length equals 14 residues. V shed 3 bases, J shed 4 bases, and the junction held 3 bases outside the gene matches.

The V and J genes are TRBV5-8 and TRBJ2-5, with no clear D. Germline CDR1 reads SGHTS; CDR2 reads YDEGEE. The V end lost 0 bases, the J end lost 5 bases, and 8 bases lay between the germline ends. The CDR3 contains 13 residues. In nucleotides, the CDR3 is TGTGCCAGCAGCTTGGCCATCGGGGAGACCCAGTACTTC. Translation gives CASSLAIGETQYF.

The CDR3 coding sequence is TGTGCCAGTAGTGGGAGACCCTCGAACACTGAAGCTTTCTTT. Translation gives CASSGRPSNTEAFF. The J gene is TRBJ1-1, the V gene TRBV19; D remains unclear. The CDR3 length is 14 residues. V was cut by 5 bases and J by 1 base, with 11 bases left in between. Germline V CDR1 and CDR2: LNHDA, SQIVND (reference sequence).

This clone was counted between two and nine times. The chain links TRBV4-3 to TRBJ1-1; unclear D gene. Germline V gives CDR1 LGHNA, CDR2 YSLEER. The V and J ends lost 0 bases and 2 bases respectively, with 13 bases between them. The CDR3 has 16 residues. The CDR3 is CASSQDPRGYNTEAFF. DNA for the CDR3: TGCGCCAGCAGCCAAGATCCTCGGGGATACAACACTGAAGCTTTCTTT.

In its sample, this clone was seen once. The chain uses TRBV19 and TRBJ1-1; no definite D call. Trimming removed 5 bases from V and 0 bases from J, with 7 bases in between. CDR3 length equals 13 residues. Looked up from germline, CDR1 is LNHDA and CDR2 is SQIVND (reference sequence). The CDR3 DNA reads as TGTGCCAGTAGTCAAACAGTGAACACTGAAGCTTTCTTT. This translates into CASSQTVNTEAFF.

This clone showed up just a few times. The chain combines TRBV28 with TRBJ2-3; no reliable D call. With 3 bases removed from V and 7 bases from J, the gap between germline ends came to 5 bases. Germline CDR1 reads MDHEN; CDR2 reads SYDVKM. The CDR3 contains 11 residues. CDR3: CASSFLYTQYF. The CDR3 coding sequence is TGTGCCAGCAGTTTTTTATATACGCAGTATTTT.

In this sample, this clone turned up once. This chain joins TRBV7-2 and TRBJ2-2; D may be TRBD2 (6 bases). Germline CDR1 is SGHTA and CDR2 is FQGNSA. The ends were cut back, 5 bases at V and 7 bases at J, with 14 bases in the middle. This CDR3 has 14 residues. The CDR3 coding sequence is TGTGCCAGCAGCCCCCAAGGAGGGATCGGGGAGCTGTTTTTT. It encodes CASSPQGGIGELFF.

In its sample, this clone was seen a few times. The chain recombines TRBV28 with TRBJ2-7, with TRBD1 identical over 7 bases. This CDR3 has 15 residues. Germline CDR1 is MDHEN and CDR2 is SYDVKM. V trimming: 7 bases; J trimming: 2 bases; junction bases outside the gene matches: 11. The CDR3 bases are TGTGCCAGCAACACTATAGGGGGCCCTACCTACGAGCAGTACTTC. It translates to CASNTIGGPTYEQYF. The full variable domain, its missing parts supplied by reference TRBV28 and TRBJ2-7, is DVKVTQSSRYLVKRTGEKVFLECVQDMDHENMFWYRQDPGLGLRLIYFSYDVKMKEKGDIPEGYSVSREKKERFSLILESASTNQTSMYLCASNTIGGPTYEQYFGPGTRLTVT.

Only a few counts were recorded for this clone. The chain recombines TRBV2 with TRBJ1-2; no firm D call. The germline CDR1 and CDR2 sequences are SNHLY and FYNNEI. This CDR3 region has 13 residues. V dropped 7 bases and J dropped 0 bases, with 9 bases sitting between them. In DNA, the CDR3 is TGTGCCAGCAACTCCCTGTCTAACTATGGCTACACCTTC. This translates into CASNSLSNYGYTF.

This rearrangement joins TRBV2 to TRBJ2-3; a weak D match, TRBD1 (5 bases). Germline CDR1 and CDR2: SNHLY and FYNNEI. The CDR3 has 15 residues. Trimming shortened V by 5 bases and J by 5 bases, and 17 bases separated the two germline ends. CDR3 sequence reads: CASSRLNGQGDTQYF. The CDR3 region has the DNA TGTGCCAGCAGTCGACTGAACGGGCAGGGAGATACGCAGTATTTT.

The chain has TRBV6-5 and TRBJ1-3; TRBD1 aligns across 7 bases. Per the germline V gene, CDR1 is MNHEY and CDR2 is SVGAGI. The junction had 3 bases not matched to a gene; V was cut back by 5 bases and J by 2 bases. The CDR3 runs to 14 residues. CDR3 sequence (DNA): TGTGCCAGCAGTCCCAGGGGGGCTGGAAACACCATATATTTT. Its translation: CASSPRGAGNTIYF.

Turning to this clone: The same CDR3 is also encoded by other DNA sequences in this sample. The chain combines TRBV5-1 with TRBJ2-5; no reliable D call. Germline CDR1 and CDR2: SGHRS and YFSETQ. This CDR3 is built from 13 residues. The V end was cut by 0 bases, the J end by 3 bases, with 6 bases between. DNA of the CDR3: TGCGCCAGCAGCTTGGAGGCAGAAGAGACCCAGTACTTC. Translated: CASSLEAEETQYF.

This chain uses TRBV2 with TRBJ2-7, with 10 bases aligning to TRBD2. With 11 bases clipped from V and 5 bases from J, the junction kept 9 bases outside the gene matches. The CDR3 runs 13 residues. Per the germline V gene, CDR1 is SNHLY and CDR2 is FYNNEI. The CDR3 loop reads CAGGLAESNEQYF. The CDR3 nucleotides are TGTGCCGGCGGACTAGCGGAGTCCAACGAGCAGTACTTC.

V usage is TRBV15 and J usage is TRBJ2-1; D ambiguous. V lost 5 bases to trimming and J lost 4 bases, with 18 bases between them. Germline lookup yields CDR1 LNHNV and CDR2 YYDKDF (reference sequence). The CDR3 has 16 amino acids. The CDR3 sequence is CATSPEASNEYNEQFF. In nucleotides, the CDR3 is TGTGCCACCAGCCCAGAGGCGTCCAACGAGTACAATGAGCAGTTCTTC.

The chain combines TRBV4-1 with TRBJ2-7; possibly TRBD1 for D (5 bases). Trimming cost V 3 bases and J 2 bases, with 20 bases left between them. There are 17 residues in the CDR3. Germline V gene data show CDR1 as MGHRA and CDR2 as YSYEKL. The CDR3 loop is CASSHLFSKGAPYEQYF. The CDR3 region has the DNA TGCGCCAGCAGCCACCTCTTCTCGAAAGGGGCCCCCTACGAGCAGTACTTC.

This chain joins TRBV28 and TRBJ1-2; 7 nucleotides agree with TRBD1. Germline-derived CDR1 and CDR2 are MDHEN and SYDVKM. CDR3 length: 17 residues. The V and J ends lost 1 base and 3 bases, in that order; junction bases with no gene match: 11. The CDR3 loop reads CASSLSPSDRADYGYTF. In DNA, the CDR3 is TGTGCCAGCAGTTTATCCCCCAGTGACAGGGCCGACTATGGCTACACCTTC.

This clone was seen just once. CDR3 DNA: TGTGCCAGCAAAGCGGGACAGGGGGCGCCCGGGGAGCTGTTTTTT. Encoded protein: CASKAGQGAPGELFF. The J gene is TRBJ2-2, the V gene TRBV6-1, with 12 positions matching TRBD1. The CDR3 contains 15 residues. The ends lost 7 bases at V and 6 bases at J; junction bases unmatched: 6. Per the germline V gene, CDR1 is MNHNS and CDR2 is SASEGT.

The V gene is TRBV14, the J gene TRBJ2-3; possibly TRBD2 for D (5 bases). V lost 5 bases to trimming and J lost 2 bases, with 14 bases between them. Looked up from germline, CDR1 is SGHDN and CDR2 is FVKESK. The CDR3 contains 15 residues. The CDR3 DNA reads TGTGCCAGCAGCAAGAACCTCGGGGACACAGATACGCAGTATTTT. Protein product: CASSKNLGDTDTQYF.